One sample yielded the 15 T cell receptor beta chains listed below, sequenced in a study of early T cells in non-severe SARS-CoV-2 infection. TCRdb reprocessed the 5' RACE reads via MiXCR and lists one record per CDR3 protein. The table lists about 60,000 distinct CDR3 sequences, approximately 9.1% of them singletons. What was sequenced was whole blood. These receptor sequences come from an adult who was a healthcare worker with PCR-confirmed SARS-CoV-2 infection or an uninfected control (not recorded which).

This clonotype was counted ten times or more. V and J are TRBV29-1 and TRBJ1-2; D uncertain. This CDR3 region has 12 residues. V lost 7 bases to trimming and J lost 4 bases, with 13 bases between them. The germline CDR1 and CDR2 sequences are SQVTM and ANQGSEA. The CDR3 region has the DNA TGCAGCGCCTTCACAGTAAGCTATGGCTACACCTTC. Its translation is CSAFTVSYGYTF.

This clonotype was observed a few times. The chain recombines TRBV5-1 with TRBJ2-1; no firm D call. V was pared by 0 bases and J by 0 bases, with 10 bases between. CDR1 and CDR2 from the germline V gene are SGHRS and YFSETQ. CDR3 length: 16 residues. CDR3 coding DNA: TGCGCCAGCAGCTTGGATCCGCTGGACTCCTACAATGAGCAGTTCTTC. This gives the protein CASSLDPLDSYNEQFF. Drawing the rest from reference TRBV5-1 and TRBJ2-1, the complete variable domain is KAGVTQTPRYLIKTRGQQVTLSCSPISGHRSVSWYQQTPGQGLQFLFEYFSETQRNKGNFPGRFSGRQFSNSRSEMNVSTLELGDSALYLCASSLDPLDSYNEQFFGPGTRLTVL.

This clonotype was counted ten times or more. The chain combines TRBV7-2 with TRBJ1-2; 10 bases are a match to TRBD1. This CDR3 is 15 amino acids long. Losses at the gene ends were 0 bases for V and 4 bases for J; bases not matched to a gene: 2. Germline V lookup: CDR1 SGHTA, CDR2 FQGNSA. This CDR3 is CASSLAGQGTYGYTF. The CDR3 DNA follows: TGTGCCAGCAGCTTAGCGGGACAGGGGACCTATGGCTACACCTTC.

V gene TRBV18 combines with J gene TRBJ2-7, with D possibly TRBD1 on 6 matching bases. Germline V gene lookup returns CDR1 KGHSH and CDR2 LQKENI. This CDR3 region has 13 residues. V was trimmed by 5 bases and J by 3 bases, leaving 11 bases between them. Written as DNA, the CDR3 is TGTGCCAGCTCAATCTCGGACAGCTACGAGCAGTACTTC. Protein product: CASSISDSYEQYF. The full variable domain, in which reference TRBV18 and TRBJ2-7 provide the parts outside the CDR3, is NAGVMQNPRHLVRRRGQEARLRCSPMKGHSHVYWYRQLPEEGLKFMVYLQKENIIDESGMPKERFSAEFPKEGPSILRIQQVVRGDSAAYFCASSISDSYEQYFGPGTRLTVT.

In its sample, this clonotype was seen many times. J is TRBJ2-1 and V is TRBV3-1, with 8 nucleotides matching TRBD2. CDR3 length: 14 amino acids. Trimming cost V 2 bases and J 8 bases; bases outside gene matches: 5. Germline V gene data show CDR1 as LGHDT and CDR2 as YNNKEL (reference sequence). The CDR3 region is CASSQREGRDEQFF. Written as DNA, the CDR3 is TGTGCCAGCAGCCAACGGGAGGGAAGGGATGAGCAGTTCTTC.

This clonotype was recorded a few times. This sequence joins TRBV25-1 and TRBJ2-7; unclear D gene. Germline lookup yields CDR1 MGHDK and CDR2 SYGVNS. V was cut by 2 bases and J by 2 bases, with 10 bases left in between. This CDR3 contains 14 residues. The CDR3 DNA follows: TGTGCCAGCAGTGAAGCGGCCAGGACCTACGAGCAGTACTTC. This codes for CASSEAARTYEQYF.

The chain combines TRBV5-5 with TRBJ2-7; tentative D call: TRBD1 (6 bases). The V end was cut by 4 bases, the J end by 0 bases, with 14 bases between. Looked up from germline, CDR1 is SGHKS and CDR2 is YYEKEE (reference sequence). The CDR3 has 15 amino acids. CDR3 sequence (DNA): TGTGCCAGCAGCCCCGGGGACACCTACTCCTACGAGCAGTACTTC. This encodes CASSPGDTYSYEQYF.

This clonotype was seen repeatedly, ten times or more. The chain uses TRBV4-2 and TRBJ2-7, with D maybe TRBD1 (6 bases). The CDR3 runs to 14 residues. Germline CDR1 is LGHNA and CDR2 is YNFKEQ. Deletions cut 0 bases from V and 10 bases from J, with 16 bases between. The DNA of the CDR3 is TGTGCCAGCAGCCAAGAGGCAGGGGATCGGACTCAGTACTTC. Residues: CASSQEAGDRTQYF.

A few counts support this clonotype. The V gene is TRBV20-1, the J gene TRBJ2-2; D gene uncertain. Germline loops: CDR1 DFQATT, CDR2 SNEGSKA (reference sequence). V was cut by 6 bases and J by 0 bases, with 17 bases left in between. This CDR3 spans 16 amino acids. The CDR3 loop reads CSAPQAFGPNTGELFF. In DNA form, the CDR3 reads TGCAGTGCCCCCCAAGCGTTTGGACCGAACACCGGGGAGCTGTTTTTT.

In this sample, this clonotype turned up many times. The rearrangement uses TRBV6-5 and TRBJ2-3, with 8 bases fitting TRBD1. The CDR3 loop spans 22 amino acids. Germline-derived CDR1 and CDR2 are MNHEY and SVGAGI. J was trimmed by 0 bases and V by 6 bases; bases with no gene match: 26. For the CDR3, the DNA is TGTGCCAGCAGCCTACAGGGGGTTAGGGGGAGGAGTGGTCCGGCTAGCACAGATACGCAGTATTTT. Translating gives CASSLQGVRGRSGPASTDTQYF.

This clonotype was counted only a few times. The chain is built from TRBV5-1 and TRBJ1-4; 7 nucleotides match TRBD1. This CDR3 contains 14 residues. The V and J ends lost 5 bases and 8 bases, in that order; junction bases with no gene match: 9. CDR1 is SGHRS and CDR2 is YFSETQ in the germline V gene. In nucleotides, the CDR3 is TGCGCCAGCAGTTATTACAGGGGAGGCGAAAAACTGTTTTTT. Amino acids: CASSYYRGGEKLFF. Filled out from reference TRBV5-1 and TRBJ1-4, the complete variable domain reads KAGVTQTPRYLIKTRGQQVTLSCSPISGHRSVSWYQQTPGQGLQFLFEYFSETQRNKGNFPGRFSGRQFSNSRSEMNVSTLELGDSALYLCASSYYRGGEKLFFGSGTQLSVL.

This clonotype was counted only a few times. The chain recombines TRBV20-1 with TRBJ2-7; 8 bases map to TRBD1. V was clipped by 0 bases and J by 2 bases; unmatched bases: 6. This CDR3 spans 15 amino acids. Germline CDR1 and CDR2: DFQATT and SNEGSKA (reference sequence). The CDR3 DNA reads as TGCAGTGCTAGAGATATGCGGGGACAGGCCTACGAGCAGTACTTC. It is translated as CSARDMRGQAYEQYF.

This rearrangement joins TRBV7-2 to TRBJ2-2; 10 bases fit TRBD1. The CDR3 covers 15 residues. The J segment lost 5 bases and the V segment lost 5 bases, leaving 5 bases of the junction unmatched. Germline V gene sequence: CDR1 SGHTA, CDR2 FQGNSA. The CDR3 protein is CASSRDRGWTGELFF. The CDR3 DNA reads TGTGCCAGCAGCCGGGACAGGGGATGGACCGGGGAGCTGTTTTTT.

This chain uses TRBV9 with TRBJ2-7, with D perhaps TRBD2 (6 bases). V lost 7 bases to trimming and J lost 0 bases, with 17 bases between them. Germline V gives CDR1 SGDLS, CDR2 YYNGEE. The CDR3 is 15 amino acids. The CDR3 DNA is TGTGCCAGCGGTGGAGTAGCGGACTCCTCCTACGAGCAGTACTTC. Its protein product is CASGGVADSSYEQYF.

The sample holds many counts of this clonotype. V usage is TRBV15 and J usage is TRBJ2-5; 8 bases fit TRBD2. The germline V gene has CDR1 LNHNV and CDR2 YYDKDF (reference sequence). The trim removed 8 bases at V and 5 bases at J, leaving 4 bases unmatched. The CDR3 spans 12 residues. CDR3 DNA sequence: TGTGCCACCTCGGGGGGGCTGGAGACCCAGTACTTC. Translation: CATSGGLETQYF.